The rows below give T cell receptor beta chains drawn from one sample of a study of T cell repertoires in cytomegalovirus infection. TCRdb reanalysed the reads using MiXCR and keeps one entry per CDR3 protein. Among around 89,000 distinct CDR3 sequences listed, around 28% were seen once. The antigens for these receptors are not known. The sequencing used CD8+ T cells from cultured PBMCs, collected from culture after CMV antigen stimulation. The source of these receptors is a human donor in good health (CMV status not recorded). Some clones in this sample may be carry-over from other donors' samples. Both conserved end residues are part of each CDR3. Each record gives: V gene, clone size, CDR3 protein. Not all rows give a size; the values are once, few, many and, for expanded clones, a class.

TRBV4-1 | few | CASSQDSREETQYF
TRBV4-1 | NA | CASSHPRGLSTDTQYF
TRBV13 | few | CASSLARGYNEQFF
TRBV6-1 | many | CASSVDSGGYNEQFF
TRBV4-1 | NA | CASSLRRDNVFYYGYTF
TRBV2 | NA | CASSEPTNRQATNTEAFF
TRBV7-2 | many | CASSSGQPETQYF
TRBV4-2 | few | CATALAGALSTDTQYF
TRBV28 | few | CASSFENTEAFF
TRBV7-3 | few | CASSPSTGGLRTEAFF
TRBV7-9 | few | CASSLGASGGGSVNEQFF
TRBV25-1 | many | CASSDTVGFLGARDYGYTF
TRBV5-4 | NA | CASSLALPNEQFF
TRBV5-4 | few | CASSFQQANSPLHF
TRBV19 | NA | CASSIVWGPYNSPLHF
TRBV7-2 | NA | CASSAEIGGDYGYTF
TRBV6-1 | many | CASSRDDSNQPQHF
TRBV6-6 | few | CASSSPRGAWNEQFF
TRBV27 | many | CASSLLGGETQYF
TRBV7-9 | NA | CASSLGGTGMGNQPQHF
TRBV7-6 | many | CASSLGRGASGKHNEQFF
TRBV7-9 | NA | CASTPSASVYNEQFF
TRBV11-2 | NA | CASSLWSGGETQYF